This T cell receptor beta chain came from a study of blood T cells in healthy people across ages. Findings and caveats of the study: Percentage of naive T cells showed a strong correlation with TCR beta diversity.

The second PCR ran roughly 6 to 11 cycles with a sample-barcoded 5' primer and J-beta primers. Each cDNA molecule received a tag from a template-switch adaptor that had 12 random nucleotides. TCRdb fed the 5' RACE reads into MiXCR, producing one record per CDR3 protein. The top ten clones hold roughly 6.3% of a sample with over 1,200,000 distinct CDR3 sequences, 55% to 75% of them seen once. In regard to this clonotype: Its cognate antigen is unknown.

The CDR3 covers 14 residues. Germline lookup yields CDR1 LNHNV and CDR2 YYDKDF (reference sequence). The clonotype originates from a man aged 18 to 29 in good health. The genes are TRBV15 and TRBJ2-4; 7 nucleotides agree with TRBD2. The DNA matches TRBJ2-7 better at its end, which makes the J call doubtful. Sequencing input: blood. The chain's CDR3 is CATSRELAQYEQYF. CDR3 DNA sequence: TGTGCCACCAGCAGAGAACTAGCGCAATACGAGCAGTACTTC.